This entry features one T cell receptor beta chain sequence. Its matching antigen is unknown. Here immunoSEQ multiplex PCR was the method, and the copy in TCRdb shows in-frame clones only, minus some. In the table there are more than 300,000 clones, 70% to 90% of which are singletons. This sample was taken from a study of cytomegalovirus exposure and HLA in healthy donors. Study details: Both the roughly 120 validation repertoires and the roughly 700 first-cohort repertoires used the same platform, as reported by a later analysis. Study-level results: Reported performance of the classifier showed diagnosis of cytomegalovirus status with high specificity and sensitivity. Clusters of TCRs from the first cohort tended to co-occur in the 100 to 150 validation repertoires (as a later analysis found).

CDR3 length: 13 amino acids. Germline V gives CDR1 MRHNA, CDR2 SNTAGT. Trimming took 7 bases from V and 5 from J, leaving 15 bases between them. This chain links TRBV6-4 with TRBJ2-7, with a weak D call TRBD2 (6 bases). The sample was PBMCs. The source is a woman under 30 in good health and CMV-seronegative. The CDR3 nucleotides read TGTGCCAGCACTCGGGGGAATGGGGACGAGCAGTACTTC. The encoded protein is CASTRGNGDEQYF.